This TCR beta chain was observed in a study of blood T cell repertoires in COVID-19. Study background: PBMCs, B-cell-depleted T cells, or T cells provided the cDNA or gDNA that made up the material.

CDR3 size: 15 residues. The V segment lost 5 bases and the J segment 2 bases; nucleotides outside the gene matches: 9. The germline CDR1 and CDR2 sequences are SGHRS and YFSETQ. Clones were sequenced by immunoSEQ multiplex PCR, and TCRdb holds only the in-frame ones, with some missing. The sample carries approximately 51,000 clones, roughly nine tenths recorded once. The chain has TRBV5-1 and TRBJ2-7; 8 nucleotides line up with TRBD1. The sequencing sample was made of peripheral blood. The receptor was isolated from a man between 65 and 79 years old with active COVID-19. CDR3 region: CASRPGTGPTYEQYF. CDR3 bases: TGCGCCAGCAGACCGGGGACAGGTCCGACCTACGAGCAGTACTTC.